A selection of T cell receptor beta chains follows, all from one sample in a study of cytomegalovirus exposure and HLA in healthy donors. This table comes from immunoSEQ multiplex PCR, and its TCRdb copy is limited to in-frame clones, with some not included. The table records 200,000 or so clones, approximately 80% of them present only once. The sequenced sample was PBMCs. These receptors were obtained from a girl aged 5 to 17 in good health and CMV-seronegative. Both conserved end residues are part of each CDR3. The order of the fields is clone size, J gene, D gene, V gene, CDR3 protein, CDR3 DNA. The D gene is left open where the match is weak. Size is omitted from some rows. Given values are once, few, many or a class for expanded clones.

clone size: few; J gene: TRBJ2-4; D gene: .; V gene: TRBV5-4; CDR3 protein: CASEGGPKGIQYF; CDR3 DNA: TGTGCCAGCGAGGGCGGACCCAAGGGCATTCAGTACTTC
clone size: once; J gene: TRBJ1-4; D gene: .; V gene: TRBV6-1; CDR3 protein: CASSESRRGPNEKLFF; CDR3 DNA: TGTGCCAGCAGTGAATCTCGACGCGGCCCTAATGAAAAACTGTTTTTT
clone size: .; J gene: TRBJ2-6; D gene: .; V gene: TRBV6-1; CDR3 protein: CASSEAPPQASGANVLTF; CDR3 DNA: TGTGCCAGCAGTGAAGCGCCCCCGCAGGCCTCTGGGGCCAACGTCCTGACTTTC
clone size: .; J gene: TRBJ2-7; D gene: TRBD2; V gene: TRBV18; CDR3 protein: CASSLMGGEHEQYF; CDR3 DNA: TGTGCCAGCTCGTTGATGGGAGGGGAGCACGAGCAGTACTTC
clone size: .; J gene: TRBJ1-2; D gene: .; V gene: TRBV4-2; CDR3 protein: CASRPSGEAYGYTF; CDR3 DNA: TGTGCCAGCCGGCCGTCGGGAGAGGCCTATGGCTACACCTTC
clone size: .; J gene: TRBJ2-7; D gene: .; V gene: TRBV28; CDR3 protein: CASSPGDRYSYEQYF; CDR3 DNA: TGTGCCAGCAGTCCAGGGGACCGCTACTCCTACGAGCAGTACTTC
clone size: .; J gene: TRBJ2-7; D gene: TRBD2; V gene: TRBV11-1; CDR3 protein: CASSSSSGRIEQYF; CDR3 DNA: TGTGCCAGCAGCTCGAGTAGCGGGAGGATTGAGCAGTACTTC
clone size: .; J gene: TRBJ2-2; D gene: .; V gene: TRBV19; CDR3 protein: CASTRTANTGELFF; CDR3 DNA: TGTGCCAGTACAAGGACAGCGAACACCGGGGAGCTGTTTTTT
clone size: once; J gene: TRBJ2-1; D gene: TRBD2; V gene: TRBV29-1; CDR3 protein: CSAQRGGYNEQFF; CDR3 DNA: TGCAGCGCACAACGGGGGGGCTACAATGAGCAGTTCTTC
clone size: .; J gene: TRBJ2-3; D gene: TRBD1; V gene: TRBV15; CDR3 protein: CATSWGQGATDTQYF; CDR3 DNA: TGTGCCACCAGCTGGGGACAGGGGGCTACAGATACGCAGTATTTT
clone size: .; J gene: TRBJ1-5; D gene: .; V gene: TRBV21-1; CDR3 protein: CASSTRAFGTGTFHQPQHF; CDR3 DNA: .
clone size: .; J gene: TRBJ1-1; D gene: TRBD1; V gene: TRBV2; CDR3 protein: CASSEEAAGQGRGTEAFF; CDR3 DNA: TGTGCCAGCAGTGAAGAGGCCGCAGGACAGGGCCGAGGCACTGAAGCTTTCTTT
clone size: .; J gene: TRBJ1-2; D gene: .; V gene: TRBV7-9; CDR3 protein: CSSSSTGYGYTF; CDR3 DNA: TGTTCCAGCAGTTCGACAGGATATGGCTACACCTTC
clone size: .; J gene: TRBJ2-1; D gene: .; V gene: TRBV2; CDR3 protein: CASQPTLAVSSYNEQFF; CDR3 DNA: TGTGCCAGCCAACCGACCTTAGCCGTAAGCTCCTACAATGAGCAGTTCTTC
clone size: once; J gene: TRBJ1-5; D gene: .; V gene: TRBV7-9; CDR3 protein: CSSSGRTANSNQPQHF; CDR3 DNA: TGTTCCAGCAGCGGACGGACAGCGAATAGCAATCAGCCCCAGCATTTT
clone size: .; J gene: TRBJ1-3; D gene: .; V gene: TRBV19; CDR3 protein: CASRSTGSSGNTIYF; CDR3 DNA: TGTGCCAGTAGATCAACAGGGAGCTCTGGAAACACCATATATTTT
clone size: few; J gene: TRBJ1-6; D gene: TRBD1; V gene: TRBV6-5; CDR3 protein: CASRGTGNSPLHF; CDR3 DNA: TGTGCCAGCAGAGGGACAGGGAATTCACCCCTCCACTTT
clone size: once; J gene: TRBJ1-6; D gene: .; V gene: TRBV30; CDR3 protein: CAWSDPAESSYNSPLHF; CDR3 DNA: TGTGCCTGGAGTGACCCCGCGGAAAGCTCCTATAATTCACCCCTCCACTTT
clone size: .; J gene: TRBJ1-6; D gene: .; V gene: TRBV19; CDR3 protein: CASSIEGISGKGKKPLHF; CDR3 DNA: TGTGCCAGTAGTATAGAGGGAATCTCGGGAAAAGGGAAGAAACCCCTCCACTTT
clone size: .; J gene: TRBJ2-1; D gene: .; V gene: TRBV7-3; CDR3 protein: CASSLQNNEQFF; CDR3 DNA: TGTGCCAGCAGCTTACAAAACAATGAGCAGTTCTTC
clone size: .; J gene: TRBJ1-4; D gene: .; V gene: TRBV21-1; CDR3 protein: CASSKAGDRGSTNEKLFF; CDR3 DNA: TGTGCCAGCAGCAAAGCAGGGGACAGGGGATCGACTAATGAAAAACTGTTTTTT
clone size: .; J gene: TRBJ1-1; D gene: .; V gene: TRBV30; CDR3 protein: CAWGHLDGAFF; CDR3 DNA: TGTGCCTGGGGACACCTCGACGGGGCTTTCTTT
clone size: .; J gene: TRBJ1-2; D gene: .; V gene: TRBV7-9; CDR3 protein: CASSPRVNYGYTF; CDR3 DNA: TGTGCCAGCAGCCCCCGGGTCAACTATGGCTACACCTTC
clone size: .; J gene: TRBJ1-2; D gene: .; V gene: TRBV27; CDR3 protein: CASSLLKGGGYTF; CDR3 DNA: TGTGCCAGCAGTTTACTAAAAGGAGGGGGCTACACCTTC
clone size: .; J gene: TRBJ2-2; D gene: TRBD1; V gene: TRBV27; CDR3 protein: CASSRPGQGNTGELFF; CDR3 DNA: TGTGCCAGCAGTCGCCCGGGACAGGGGAACACCGGGGAGCTGTTTTTT
clone size: .; J gene: TRBJ1-3; D gene: .; V gene: TRBV28; CDR3 protein: CASSLLQPGSGNTIYF; CDR3 DNA: TGTGCCAGCAGTTTATTACAGCCCGGCTCTGGAAACACCATATATTTT
clone size: few; J gene: TRBJ1-1; D gene: TRBD1; V gene: TRBV6-5; CDR3 protein: CASRYSGTGVRAFF; CDR3 DNA: TGTGCCAGCCGATATTCCGGGACAGGTGTGAGAGCTTTCTTT
clone size: .; J gene: TRBJ1-2; D gene: TRBD1; V gene: TRBV28; CDR3 protein: CASTLTGGRGYTF; CDR3 DNA: TGTGCCAGCACCCTCACAGGGGGCCGAGGCTACACCTTC
clone size: once; J gene: TRBJ1-2; D gene: .; V gene: TRBV6-1; CDR3 protein: CASSEAGRGYGYTF; CDR3 DNA: TGTGCCAGCAGTGAAGCGGGGCGGGGATACGGCTACACCTTC
clone size: .; J gene: TRBJ2-1; D gene: .; V gene: TRBV7-3; CDR3 protein: CASSLISGSYNEQFF; CDR3 DNA: TGTGCCAGCAGCTTAATTAGCGGCTCCTACAATGAGCAGTTCTTC
clone size: .; J gene: TRBJ1-1; D gene: .; V gene: TRBV7-2; CDR3 protein: CASSIQGTQNTEAFF; CDR3 DNA: TGTGCCAGCAGCATCCAGGGGACCCAAAACACTGAAGCTTTCTTT
clone size: once; J gene: TRBJ1-5; D gene: .; V gene: TRBV27; CDR3 protein: CASRSQGFQPQHF; CDR3 DNA: TGTGCCAGCAGATCGCAGGGATTTCAGCCCCAGCATTTT
clone size: .; J gene: TRBJ2-7; D gene: .; V gene: TRBV6-1; CDR3 protein: CASSATGTRYF; CDR3 DNA: TGTGCCAGCAGTGCCACCGGGACACGGTACTTC
clone size: .; J gene: TRBJ1-1; D gene: TRBD1; V gene: TRBV6-1; CDR3 protein: CASGPRTGVNTEAFF; CDR3 DNA: TGTGCCAGCGGCCCAAGGACAGGGGTGAACACTGAAGCTTTCTTT
clone size: .; J gene: TRBJ2-2; D gene: TRBD1; V gene: TRBV18; CDR3 protein: CASSHYDRGLAGELFF; CDR3 DNA: TGTGCCAGCTCGCACTACGACAGGGGGCTGGCCGGGGAGCTGTTTTTT
clone size: .; J gene: TRBJ2-7; D gene: TRBD1; V gene: TRBV18; CDR3 protein: CASSHRGYEQYF; CDR3 DNA: TGTGCCAGCTCCCACAGGGGGTACGAGCAGTACTTC
clone size: .; J gene: TRBJ2-7; D gene: TRBD2; V gene: TRBV27; CDR3 protein: CASSLRLTSGGPYEQYF; CDR3 DNA: TGTGCCAGCAGTTTACGGTTGACTAGCGGAGGACCCTACGAGCAGTACTTC
clone size: .; J gene: TRBJ2-1; D gene: TRBD2; V gene: TRBV10-3; CDR3 protein: CATCSGLGYNEQFF; CDR3 DNA: TGTGCCACCTGTTCGGGACTAGGATACAATGAGCAGTTCTTC
clone size: .; J gene: TRBJ1-3; D gene: TRBD1; V gene: TRBV18; CDR3 protein: CASSPLGQGSSGNTIYF; CDR3 DNA: TGTGCCAGCTCACCTCTGGGACAGGGTAGCTCTGGAAACACCATATATTTT
clone size: .; J gene: TRBJ1-4; D gene: TRBD1; V gene: TRBV18; CDR3 protein: CASSPGQGGEKLFF; CDR3 DNA: TGTGCCAGCTCACCGGGCCAGGGGGGCGAAAAACTGTTTTTT
clone size: .; J gene: TRBJ2-5; D gene: TRBD1; V gene: TRBV4-3; CDR3 protein: CASSQGRTGLQETQYF; CDR3 DNA: TGCGCCAGCAGCCAAGGCCGGACAGGACTTCAAGAGACCCAGTACTTC
clone size: .; J gene: TRBJ1-1; D gene: .; V gene: TRBV30; CDR3 protein: CAWSGGVGNTEAFF; CDR3 DNA: TGTGCCTGGAGTGGGGGGGTAGGTAACACTGAAGCTTTCTTT
clone size: few; J gene: TRBJ2-3; D gene: .; V gene: TRBV6-6; CDR3 protein: CASMSPTSTDTQYF; CDR3 DNA: TGTGCCAGCATGTCCCCAACTAGCACAGATACGCAGTATTTT